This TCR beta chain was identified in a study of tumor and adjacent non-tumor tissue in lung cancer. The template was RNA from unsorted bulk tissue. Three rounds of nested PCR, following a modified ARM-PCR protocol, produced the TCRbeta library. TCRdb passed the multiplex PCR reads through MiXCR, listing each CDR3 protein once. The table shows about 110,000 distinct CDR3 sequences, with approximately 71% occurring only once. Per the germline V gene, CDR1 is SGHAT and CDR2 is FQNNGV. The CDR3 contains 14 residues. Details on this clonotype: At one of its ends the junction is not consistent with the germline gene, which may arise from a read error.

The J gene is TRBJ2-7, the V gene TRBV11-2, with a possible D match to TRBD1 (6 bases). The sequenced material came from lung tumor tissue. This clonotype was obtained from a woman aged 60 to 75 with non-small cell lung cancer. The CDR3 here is CAASLSTGKGEEYF. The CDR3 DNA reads TGTGCCGCCAGCTTAAGTACAGGGAAGGGCGAGGAGTACTTC.